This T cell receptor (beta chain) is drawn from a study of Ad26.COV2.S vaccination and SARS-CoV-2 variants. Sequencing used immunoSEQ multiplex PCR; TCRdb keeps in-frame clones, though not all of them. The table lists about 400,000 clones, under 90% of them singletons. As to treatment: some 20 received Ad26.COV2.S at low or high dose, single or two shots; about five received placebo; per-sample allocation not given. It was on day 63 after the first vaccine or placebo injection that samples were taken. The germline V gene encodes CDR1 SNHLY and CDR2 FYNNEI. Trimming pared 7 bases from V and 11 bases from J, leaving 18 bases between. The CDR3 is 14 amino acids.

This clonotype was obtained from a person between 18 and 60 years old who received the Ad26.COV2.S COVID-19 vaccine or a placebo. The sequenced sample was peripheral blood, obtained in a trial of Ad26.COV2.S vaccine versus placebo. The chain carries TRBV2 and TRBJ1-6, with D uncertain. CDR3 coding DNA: TGTGCCAGCACTCACGGACGGCCTGTAACACCCCTCCACTTT. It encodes CASTHGRPVTPLHF.